These T cell receptor beta chains were read from a single sample in a study of radiation and T cells in renal cell carcinoma. The assay was immunoSEQ multiplex PCR, and TCRdb's table has in-frame clones only and misses some. Among roughly 92,000 clones listed, roughly 82% were seen once. Material: blood, obtained from a patient whose treatment included radiotherapy and nephrectomy. Receptors originate from a man in his fifties or sixties with renal cell carcinoma. Each CDR3 is given with its conserved first and last residue. D genes are given only for firm matches. Rows give clone size only sometimes, using once, few, many, or a class for an expanded clone.

len	j_gene	abundance	d_gene	v_gene	CDR3nt	CDR3aa
14	TRBJ1-3	once	-	TRBV7-2	TGTGCCAGCAGCTTACAACGGGGTGGAAACACCATATATTTT	CASSLQRGGNTIYF
15	TRBJ1-4	-	-	TRBV7-9	TGTGCCAGCAGTCGAGGGGAAACCCCTATTGAAAAACTGTTTTTT	CASSRGETPIEKLFF
16	TRBJ1-5	-	-	TRBV28	TGTGCCAGCAGACCTCTTTTTTGGGATAGCAATCAGCCCCAGCATTTT	CASRPLFWDSNQPQHF
14	TRBJ2-7	once	-	TRBV27	TGTGCCAGCAGTTTAACCACATCCCTCTACGAGCAGTACTTC	CASSLTTSLYEQYF
12	TRBJ2-7	-	-	TRBV6-6	TGTGCCAGCAGTTACGTGGGGGACGAGCAGTACTTC	CASSYVGDEQYF
12	TRBJ2-5	-	-	TRBV7-2	TGTGCCAGCAGCTCCCCCCCGGGGGAGCAGTACTTC	CASSSPPGEQYF
15	TRBJ2-1	-	TRBD2	TRBV11-2	TGTGCCAGCAGCCCCGGGACTAGCGGGGTTGGTGAGCAGTTCTTC	CASSPGTSGVGEQFF
17	TRBJ1-2	-	-	TRBV11-2	TGTGCCAGCAGCTCCCTATCTGACCGCCCCACTAACTATGGCTACACCTTC	CASSSLSDRPTNYGYTF
13	TRBJ1-5	few	-	TRBV27	TGTGCCAGCAGTACAGGGATCAATCAGCCCCAGCATTTT	CASSTGINQPQHF
14	TRBJ1-1	many	-	TRBV5-1	TGCGCCAGCCAACCGGGGGGTTGGGACACTGAAGCTTTCTTT	CASQPGGWDTEAFF
14	TRBJ1-1	-	TRBD1	TRBV19	TGTGCCAGTAGTAGCCGGACAGGTAGTACTGAAGCTTTCTTT	CASSSRTGSTEAFF
15	TRBJ2-5	-	TRBD1	TRBV2	TGTGCCAGCAGGGTCAGGGGGACGGGAACGGAGACCCAGTACTTC	CASRVRGTGTETQYF
15	TRBJ1-4	once	-	TRBV16	TGTGCCAGCAGCCGCGCCGGGACTACAAATGAAAAACTGTTTTTT	CASSRAGTTNEKLFF
16	TRBJ2-2	few	-	TRBV18	TGTGCCAGCTCACCACTTACACACTCGAACACCGGGGAGCTGTTTTTT	CASSPLTHSNTGELFF
15	TRBJ2-7	-	TRBD1	TRBV7-6	TGTGCCAGCAGCTCCTATCCGACAGGGGCCTACGAGCAGTACTTC	CASSSYPTGAYEQYF
15	TRBJ1-5	few	-	TRBV6-6	TGTGCCAGCAGTTACGCTTCAGGGGTCCATCAGCCCCAGCATTTT	CASSYASGVHQPQHF
12	TRBJ1-4	-	-	TRBV29-1	TGCAGCGGACTGGACGGTAATGAAAAACTGTTTTTT	CSGLDGNEKLFF
15	TRBJ2-2	-	-	TRBV11-3	TGTGCCAGCAGCCGGAGCCCTGGGGCCACCGGGGAGCTGTTTTTT	CASSRSPGATGELFF
14	TRBJ1-4	-	-	TRBV7-9	TGTGCCAGCAGCCCAGGGACCCATAATGAAAAACTGTTTTTT	CASSPGTHNEKLFF
13	TRBJ2-7	-	-	TRBV5-4	TGTGCCAGCAGCTTAACAGGGTCAGCCGAGGGGTACTTC	CASSLTGSAEGYF
16	TRBJ2-1	-	TRBD2	TRBV28	TGTGCCAGCAGGCCGACTAGCGGGGGCTCCAGTTTTGAGCAGTTCTTC	CASRPTSGGSSFEQFF
15	TRBJ1-4	few	-	TRBV25-1	TGTGCCAGCAGTGTTACAGGGAGGCCTAATGAAAAACTGTTTTTT	CASSVTGRPNEKLFF
14	TRBJ2-3	-	-	TRBV29-1	TGCAGCGTCCGGGGTCTAGGGACCACAGATACGCAGTATTTT	CSVRGLGTTDTQYF
14	TRBJ2-7	few	TRBD2	TRBV19	TGTGCCAGTAGTCGGGGGGGATCCTCCTACGAGCAGTACTTC	CASSRGGSSYEQYF
12	TRBJ2-5	-	-	TRBV29-1	TGCAGCGCCCAGGGTTCACAAGAGACCCAGTACTTC	CSAQGSQETQYF
16	TRBJ1-1	few	-	TRBV6-5	TGTGCCAGCAGTTACTCCGACGGCAGTTTGAACACTGAAGCTTTCTTT	CASSYSDGSLNTEAFF
14	TRBJ1-1	-	-	TRBV27	TGTGCCAGCAGTTTATCATGGGACTTGCGCGAAGCTTTCTTT	CASSLSWDLREAFF
17	TRBJ2-1	-	-	TRBV7-2	TGTGCCAGCAGCTTTGGCGGGACCTTGCGTTCATACAATGAGCAGTTCTTC	CASSFGGTLRSYNEQFF
14	TRBJ2-3	-	TRBD1	TRBV30	TGTGCCTCACGCTACAGGGACAGAGGAGATACGCAGTATTTT	CASRYRDRGDTQYF
16	TRBJ2-3	-	-	TRBV11-2	TGTGCCAGCAGCTTAGTAGGCTTTGGGGGCACAGATACGCAGTATTTT	CASSLVGFGGTDTQYF
16	TRBJ2-1	-	TRBD2	TRBV27	TGTGCCAGCAGTCTGGGGACTAGCGGGACGATGGATGAGCAGTTCTTC	CASSLGTSGTMDEQFF
18	TRBJ2-3	-	TRBD2	TRBV7-9	TGTGCCAGCAGACGGACTAGCGGGAGCGTCGGGGGGGCAGATACGCAGTATTTT	CASRRTSGSVGGADTQYF
15	TRBJ2-7	once	TRBD1	TRBV28	TGTGCCAGCAGTTTACGAGGACAGGGGAAGGGCGAGCAGTACTTC	CASSLRGQGKGEQYF
16	TRBJ2-5	-	TRBD2	TRBV5-4	TGTGCCAGCAGCCCCTCAAGCGGGAGGGCCAAAGAGACCCAGTACTTC	CASSPSSGRAKETQYF
14	TRBJ1-2	few	-	TRBV4-1	TGCGCCAGCAGCCTGACGGACTCTAACTATGGCTACACCTTC	CASSLTDSNYGYTF
13	TRBJ2-1	few	-	TRBV11-2	TGTGCCAGCAGCTTAGCCGGACTCAATGAGCAGTTCTTC	CASSLAGLNEQFF
15	TRBJ2-1	-	TRBD2	TRBV4-2	TGTGCCAGCAGCCCCCGACTAGCGAGATACAATGAGCAGTTCTTC	CASSPRLARYNEQFF
15	TRBJ2-2	-	-	TRBV14	TGTGCCAGCAGCCAAAGACGCAAGAACACCGGGGAGCTGTTTTTT	CASSQRRKNTGELFF
11	TRBJ2-7	-	-	TRBV27	TGTGCCAGCAGTGGGACAAAAAAGCAGTACTTC	CASSGTKKQYF
14	TRBJ1-2	-	TRBD1	TRBV6-6	TGTGCCAGCACCAAACCTGACAGGGGGGGAGGCTACACCTTC	CASTKPDRGGGYTF
11	TRBJ2-7	-	-	TRBV29-1	TGCAGCGTTGCGCAGGGCTACGAGCAGTACTTC	CSVAQGYEQYF
17	TRBJ2-5	-	-	TRBV11-2	TGTGCCAGCAGCTTAGACCCCTGGAGACTACAACAAGAGACCCAGTACTTC	CASSLDPWRLQQETQYF
14	TRBJ2-3	-	-	TRBV27	TGTGCCAGCAGTACATGGACCCGGGTGGATACGCAGTATTTT	CASSTWTRVDTQYF
15	TRBJ2-4	-	-	TRBV5-6	TGTGCCAGCAGCTTGGATCAGGTAGCCAAAAACATTCAGTACTTC	CASSLDQVAKNIQYF
12	TRBJ2-4	-	-	TRBV7-8	TGTGCCGCCGGGACGCCGGGTAACATTCAGTACTTC	CAAGTPGNIQYF
16	TRBJ2-2	-	TRBD1	TRBV2	TGTGCCAGCAGGGGACAGGGGGCTCATAACACCGGGGAGCTGTTTTTT	CASRGQGAHNTGELFF
14	TRBJ2-1	-	TRBD2	TRBV6-1	TGTGCCAGCATTCGCGGGAGCCCAGACAATGAGCAGTTCTTC	CASIRGSPDNEQFF
15	TRBJ1-2	few	TRBD1	TRBV27	TGTGCCAGCAGGATAAACAGGGGGGGTAACTATGGCTACACCTTC	CASRINRGGNYGYTF
15	TRBJ2-1	few	-	TRBV7-9	TGTGCCAGCAGCTTAGCAATTGGTACAGTGAATGAGCAGTTCTTC	CASSLAIGTVNEQFF
17	TRBJ1-2	-	-	TRBV7-2	TGTGCCAGCAGCTCCCAGGTAGCCACTAGCCGATCAGATGGCTACACCTTC	CASSSQVATSRSDGYTF
12	TRBJ1-1	-	-	TRBV6-6	TGTGCCAGCAGTCCAATGAACACTGAAGCTTTCTTT	CASSPMNTEAFF
12	TRBJ2-1	-	-	TRBV27	TGTGCCAGCAGTTTATATGGGGGGGCCGAGTTCTTC	CASSLYGGAEFF
15	TRBJ2-3	-	-	TRBV6-6	TGTGCCAGCGCAACAGGGACTATCAACACAGATACGCAGTATTTT	CASATGTINTDTQYF